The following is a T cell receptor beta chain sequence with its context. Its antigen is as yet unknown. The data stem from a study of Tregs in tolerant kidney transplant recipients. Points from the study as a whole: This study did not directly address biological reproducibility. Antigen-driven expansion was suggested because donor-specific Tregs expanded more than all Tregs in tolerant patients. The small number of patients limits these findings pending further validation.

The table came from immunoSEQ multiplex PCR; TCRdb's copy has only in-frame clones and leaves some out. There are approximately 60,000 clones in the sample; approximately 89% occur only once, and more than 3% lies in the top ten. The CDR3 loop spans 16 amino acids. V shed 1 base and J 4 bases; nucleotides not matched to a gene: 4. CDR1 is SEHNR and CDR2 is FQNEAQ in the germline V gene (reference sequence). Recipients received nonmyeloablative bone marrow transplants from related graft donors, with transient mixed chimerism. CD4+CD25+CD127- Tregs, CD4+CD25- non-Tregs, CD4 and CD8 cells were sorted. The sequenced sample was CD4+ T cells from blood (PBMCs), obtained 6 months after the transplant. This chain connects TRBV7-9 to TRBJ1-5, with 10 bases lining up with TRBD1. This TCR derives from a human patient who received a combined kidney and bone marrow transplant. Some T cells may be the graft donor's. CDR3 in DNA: TGTGCCAGCAGCTTAGGGGGGGACAGGGGTAATCAGCCCCAGCATTTT. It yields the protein CASSLGGDRGNQPQHF.